Described below is a single T cell receptor (beta chain) sequence and its context. Its matching antigen is unknown. The sample comes from a study of shared clonotypes between healthy human individuals. Overall study results and limits: Sampling covered blood only; tissue repertoires likely differ. Limited genetic and exposure-history diversity came from having few donors. With a handful of donors compared, 4.5% to 6.5% of naive CD4 clonotypes were shared.

Naivety among CD8 cells was defined by CD45RO negativity and positive CCR7 selection, thereby excluding terminally differentiated effector memory CD45RA+ cells. Germline-derived CDR1 and CDR2 are ENHRY and SYGVKD. Losses at the gene ends were 0 bases for V and 5 bases for J; bases not matched to a gene: 13. The length of the CDR3 is 18 residues. Authors' processing steps: Filtering differed, since immunoSEQ gave only junction sequences and no quality scores. Produced via immunoSEQ multiplex PCR; TCRdb's table is partial and in-frame only. The V and J calls and clone size were taken over from that table, and D and trimming were inferred from the DNA. The repertoire consists of roughly 2.1 million clones, with about 93% occurring once and the leading ten covering under 2%.

The rearrangement uses TRBV10-3 and TRBJ2-7; 10 bases are a match to TRBD2. Sequencing was carried out using naive CD8+ T cells from PBMCs. The sequence came from a man between 18 and 29 years old in good health. Some clones in this sample may be carry-over from other donors' samples. The DNA of the CDR3 is TGTGCCATCAGTGAGTCGACTCTAGCGGGAGAAGCCGAGGACGAGCAGTACTTC. As protein: CAISESTLAGEAEDEQYF.